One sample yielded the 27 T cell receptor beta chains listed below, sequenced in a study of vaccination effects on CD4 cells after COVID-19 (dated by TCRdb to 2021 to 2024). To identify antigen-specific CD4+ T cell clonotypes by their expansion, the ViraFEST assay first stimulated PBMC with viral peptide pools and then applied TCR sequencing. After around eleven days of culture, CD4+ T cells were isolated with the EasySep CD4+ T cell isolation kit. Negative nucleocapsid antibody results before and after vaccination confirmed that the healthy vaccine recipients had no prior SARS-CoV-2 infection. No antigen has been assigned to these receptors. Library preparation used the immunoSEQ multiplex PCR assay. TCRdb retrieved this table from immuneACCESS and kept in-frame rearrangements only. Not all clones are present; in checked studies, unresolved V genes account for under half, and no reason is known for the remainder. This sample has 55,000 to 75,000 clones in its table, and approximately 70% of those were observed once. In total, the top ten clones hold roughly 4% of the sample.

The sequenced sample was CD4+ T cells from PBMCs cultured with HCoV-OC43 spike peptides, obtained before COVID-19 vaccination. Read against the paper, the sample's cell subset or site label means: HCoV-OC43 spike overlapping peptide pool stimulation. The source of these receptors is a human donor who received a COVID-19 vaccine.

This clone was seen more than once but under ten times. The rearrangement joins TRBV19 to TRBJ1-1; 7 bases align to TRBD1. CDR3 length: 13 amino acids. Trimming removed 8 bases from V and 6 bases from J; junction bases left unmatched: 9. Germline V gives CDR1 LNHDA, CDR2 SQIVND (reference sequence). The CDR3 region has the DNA TGTGCCAGTCAGGTATACAGGGGATCTGAAGCTTTCTTT. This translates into CASQVYRGSEAFF.

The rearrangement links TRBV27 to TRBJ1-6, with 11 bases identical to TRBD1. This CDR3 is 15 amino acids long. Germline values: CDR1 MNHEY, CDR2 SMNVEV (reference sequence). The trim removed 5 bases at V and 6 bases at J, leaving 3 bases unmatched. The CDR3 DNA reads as TGTGCCAGCAGTAGAGGGACAGGGGGTAATTCACCCCTCCACTTT. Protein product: CASSRGTGGNSPLHF.

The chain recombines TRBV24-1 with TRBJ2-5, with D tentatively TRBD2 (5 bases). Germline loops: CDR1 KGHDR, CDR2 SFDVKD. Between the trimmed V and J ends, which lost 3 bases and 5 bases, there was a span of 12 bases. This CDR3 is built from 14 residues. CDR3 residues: CATSDRTDGETQYF. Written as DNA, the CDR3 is TGTGCCACCAGTGATAGGACTGATGGGGAGACCCAGTACTTC.

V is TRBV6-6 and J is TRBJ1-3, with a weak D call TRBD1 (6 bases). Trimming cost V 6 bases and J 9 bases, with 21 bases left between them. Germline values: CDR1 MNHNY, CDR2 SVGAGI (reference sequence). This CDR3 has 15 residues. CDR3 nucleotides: TGTGCCAGCAGAGGGGCTCGAGGACAGACGAGCACCATATATTTT. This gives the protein CASRGARGQTSTIYF.

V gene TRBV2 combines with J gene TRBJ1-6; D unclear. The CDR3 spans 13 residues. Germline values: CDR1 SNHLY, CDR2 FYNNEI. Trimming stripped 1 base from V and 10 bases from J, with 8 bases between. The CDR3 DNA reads TGTGCCAGCAGTGAAGGTTCGGGGTCACCCCTCCACTTT. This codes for CASSEGSGSPLHF.

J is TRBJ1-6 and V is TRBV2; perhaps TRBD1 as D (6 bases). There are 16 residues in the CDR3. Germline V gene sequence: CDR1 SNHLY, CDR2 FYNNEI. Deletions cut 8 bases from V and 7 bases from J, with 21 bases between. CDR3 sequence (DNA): TGTGCCAGCGAACCCGCGGGACAAAATTCCAATTCACCCCTCCACTTT. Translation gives CASEPAGQNSNSPLHF.

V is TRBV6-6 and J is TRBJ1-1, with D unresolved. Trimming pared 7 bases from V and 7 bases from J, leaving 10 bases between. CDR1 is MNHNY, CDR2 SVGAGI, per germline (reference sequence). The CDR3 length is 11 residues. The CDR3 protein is CASIRESEAFF. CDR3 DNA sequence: TGTGCCAGCATCCGAGAGAGTGAAGCTTTCTTT.

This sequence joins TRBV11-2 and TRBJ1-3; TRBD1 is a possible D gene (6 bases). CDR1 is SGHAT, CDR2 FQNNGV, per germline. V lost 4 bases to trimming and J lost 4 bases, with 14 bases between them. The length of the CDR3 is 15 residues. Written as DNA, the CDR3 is TGTGCCAGCAGCTCAGTAGGGGGGCTCGGAAACACCATATATTTT. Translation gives CASSSVGGLGNTIYF.

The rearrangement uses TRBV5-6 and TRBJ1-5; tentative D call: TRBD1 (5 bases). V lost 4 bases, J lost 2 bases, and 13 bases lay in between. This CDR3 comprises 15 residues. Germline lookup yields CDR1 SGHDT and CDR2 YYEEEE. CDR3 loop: CASSQGGGGNQPQHF. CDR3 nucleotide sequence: TGTGCCAGCAGCCAGGGAGGAGGGGGCAATCAGCCCCAGCATTTT.

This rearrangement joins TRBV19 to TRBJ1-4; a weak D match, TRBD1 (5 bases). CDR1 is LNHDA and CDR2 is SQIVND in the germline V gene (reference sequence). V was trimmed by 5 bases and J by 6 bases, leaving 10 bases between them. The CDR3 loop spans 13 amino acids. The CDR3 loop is CASSPRQHEKLFF. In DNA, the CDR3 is TGTGCCAGTAGTCCAAGACAGCATGAAAAACTGTTTTTT.

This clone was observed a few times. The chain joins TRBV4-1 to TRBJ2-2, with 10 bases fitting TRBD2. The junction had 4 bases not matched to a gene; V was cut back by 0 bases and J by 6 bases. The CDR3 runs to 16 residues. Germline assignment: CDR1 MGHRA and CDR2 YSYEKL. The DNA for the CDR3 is TGCGCCAGCAGCCAAGAACTAGCGGGGAGAGCCGGGGAGCTGTTTTTT. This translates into CASSQELAGRAGELFF.

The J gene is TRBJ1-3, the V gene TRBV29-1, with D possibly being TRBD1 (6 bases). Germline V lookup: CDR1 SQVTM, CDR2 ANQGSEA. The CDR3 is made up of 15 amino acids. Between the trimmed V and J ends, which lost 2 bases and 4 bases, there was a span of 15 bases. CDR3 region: CSVERWGAKGNTIYF. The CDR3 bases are TGCAGCGTTGAAAGGTGGGGGGCTAAGGGAAACACCATATATTTT. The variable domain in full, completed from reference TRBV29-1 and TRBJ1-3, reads SAVISQKPSRDICQRGTSLTIQCQVDSQVTMMFWYRQQPGQSLTLIATANQGSEATYESGFVIDKFPISRPNLTFSTLTVSNMSPEDSSIYLCSVERWGAKGNTIYFGEGSWLTVV.

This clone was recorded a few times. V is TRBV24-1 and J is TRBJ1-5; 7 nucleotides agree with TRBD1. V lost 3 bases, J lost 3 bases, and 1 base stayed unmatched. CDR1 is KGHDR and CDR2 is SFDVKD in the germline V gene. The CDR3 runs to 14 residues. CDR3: CATSDTGANQPQHF. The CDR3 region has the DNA TGTGCCACCAGTGATACAGGGGCCAATCAGCCCCAGCATTTT.

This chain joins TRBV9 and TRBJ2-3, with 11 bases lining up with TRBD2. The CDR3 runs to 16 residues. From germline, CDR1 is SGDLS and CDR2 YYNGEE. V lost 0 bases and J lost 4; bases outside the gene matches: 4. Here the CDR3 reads CASSVALSGGADTQYF. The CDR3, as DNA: TGTGCCAGCAGCGTAGCGCTTAGCGGGGGGGCAGATACGCAGTATTTT. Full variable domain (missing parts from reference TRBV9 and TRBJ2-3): DSGVTQTPKHLITATGQRVTLRCSPRSGDLSVYWYQQSLDQGLQFLIQYYNGEERAKGNILERFSAQQFPDLHSELNLSSLELGDSALYFCASSVALSGGADTQYFGPGTRLTVL.

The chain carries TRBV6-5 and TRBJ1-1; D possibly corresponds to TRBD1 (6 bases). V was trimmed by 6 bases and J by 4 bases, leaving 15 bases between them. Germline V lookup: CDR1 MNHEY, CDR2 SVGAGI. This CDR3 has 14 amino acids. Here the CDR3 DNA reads TGTGCCAGCAGCGCCCAGGGGAAGACCACTGAAGCTTTCTTT. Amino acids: CASSAQGKTTEAFF.

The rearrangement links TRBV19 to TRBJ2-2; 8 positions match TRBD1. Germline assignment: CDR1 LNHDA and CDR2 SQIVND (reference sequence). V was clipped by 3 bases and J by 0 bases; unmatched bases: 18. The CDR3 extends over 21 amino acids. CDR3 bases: TGTGCCAGTAGTATGCGTGTAGGGCAGGGGGCCCGAACTTCGAACACCGGGGAGCTGTTTTTT. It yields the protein CASSMRVGQGARTSNTGELFF.

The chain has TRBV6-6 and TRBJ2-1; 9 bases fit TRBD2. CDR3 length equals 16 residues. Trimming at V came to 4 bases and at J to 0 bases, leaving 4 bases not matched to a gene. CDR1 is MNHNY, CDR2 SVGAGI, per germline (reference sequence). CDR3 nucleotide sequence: TGTGCCAGCAGTTCCCATAGCGGGAGCTCCTACAATGAGCAGTTCTTC. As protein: CASSSHSGSSYNEQFF.

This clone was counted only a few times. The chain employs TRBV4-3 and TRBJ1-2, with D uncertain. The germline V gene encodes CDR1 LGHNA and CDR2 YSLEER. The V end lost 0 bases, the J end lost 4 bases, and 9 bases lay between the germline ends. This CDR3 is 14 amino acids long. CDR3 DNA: TGCGCCAGCAGCCAAGATAGGGCAGGCTATGGCTACACCTTC. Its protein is CASSQDRAGYGYTF.

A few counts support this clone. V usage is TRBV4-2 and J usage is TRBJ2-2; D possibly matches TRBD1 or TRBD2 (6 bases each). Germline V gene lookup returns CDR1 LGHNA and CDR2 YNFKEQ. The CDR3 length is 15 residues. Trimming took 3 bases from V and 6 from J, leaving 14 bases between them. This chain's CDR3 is CASSHAQGGPGELFF. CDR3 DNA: TGTGCCAGCAGCCACGCACAGGGAGGTCCCGGGGAGCTGTTTTTT.

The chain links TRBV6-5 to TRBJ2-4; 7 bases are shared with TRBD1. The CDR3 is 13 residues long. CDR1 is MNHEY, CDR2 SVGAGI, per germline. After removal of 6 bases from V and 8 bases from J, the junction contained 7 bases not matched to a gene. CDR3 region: CASRDRYGDIQYF. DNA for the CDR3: TGTGCCAGCAGGGACAGGTATGGGGACATTCAGTACTTC.

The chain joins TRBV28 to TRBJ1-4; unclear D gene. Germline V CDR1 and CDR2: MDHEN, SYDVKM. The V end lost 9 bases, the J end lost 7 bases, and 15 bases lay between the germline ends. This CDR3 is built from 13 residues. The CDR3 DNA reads TGTGCCAGTGGTCGGGGTAATGGTGAAAAACTGTTTTTT. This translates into CASGRGNGEKLFF.

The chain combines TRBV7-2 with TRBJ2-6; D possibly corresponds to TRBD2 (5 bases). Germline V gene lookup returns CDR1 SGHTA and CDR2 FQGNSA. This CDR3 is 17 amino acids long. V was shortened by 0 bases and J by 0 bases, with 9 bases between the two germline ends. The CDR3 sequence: CASSLAIRGSGANVLTF. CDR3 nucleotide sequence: TGTGCCAGCAGCTTAGCGATACGGGGCTCTGGGGCCAACGTCCTGACTTTC.

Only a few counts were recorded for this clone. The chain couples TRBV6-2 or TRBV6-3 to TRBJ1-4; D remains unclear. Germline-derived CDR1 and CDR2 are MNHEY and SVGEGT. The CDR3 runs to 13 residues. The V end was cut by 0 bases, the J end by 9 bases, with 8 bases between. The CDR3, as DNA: TGTGCCAGCAGTTACTCGCATCTGCAAAAACTGTTTTTT. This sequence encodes CASSYSHLQKLFF.

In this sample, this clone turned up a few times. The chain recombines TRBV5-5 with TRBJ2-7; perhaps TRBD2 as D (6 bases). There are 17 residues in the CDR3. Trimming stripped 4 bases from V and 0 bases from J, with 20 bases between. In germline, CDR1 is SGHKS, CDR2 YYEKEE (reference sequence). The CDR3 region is CASSLAKMGGSSYEQYV. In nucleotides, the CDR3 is TGTGCCAGCAGCCTAGCTAAGATGGGGGGTAGCTCCTACGAGCAGTACGTC.

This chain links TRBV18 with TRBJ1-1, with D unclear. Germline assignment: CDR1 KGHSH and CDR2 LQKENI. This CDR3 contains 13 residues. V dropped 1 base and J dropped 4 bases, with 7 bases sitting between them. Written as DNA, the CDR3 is TGTGCCAGCTCACCACAGGGCAGCACTGAAGCTTTCTTT. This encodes CASSPQGSTEAFF.

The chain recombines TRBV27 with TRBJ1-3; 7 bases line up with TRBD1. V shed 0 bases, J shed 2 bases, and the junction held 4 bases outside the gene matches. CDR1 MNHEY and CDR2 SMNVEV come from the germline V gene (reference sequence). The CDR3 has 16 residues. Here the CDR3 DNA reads TGTGCCAGCAGTTTATCGACAGGGATCGCTGGAAACACCATATATTTT. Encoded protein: CASSLSTGIAGNTIYF.

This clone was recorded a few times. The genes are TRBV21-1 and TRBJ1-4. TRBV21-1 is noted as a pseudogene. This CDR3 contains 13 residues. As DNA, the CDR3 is TGTGCCAGTCCTCTTCGGGTCCGGGAAAAACTGTTTTTT. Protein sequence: CASPLRVREKLFF.